Below, one T cell receptor beta chain is given with its context. Its antigen is not known. Trimming cost V 4 bases and J 5 bases; bases outside gene matches: 4. Looked up from germline, CDR1 is SGHRS and CDR2 is YFSETQ. The CDR3 sequence is 15 residues long. TCRdb's table, derived via immunoSEQ multiplex PCR, lists solely in-frame clones and lacks some. The table includes 110,000 to 150,000 clones, roughly 90% detected once. The data originate from a study of T cell responses to AZD1222 COVID-19 vaccine. Broader study findings: The study found Spike-specific TCR breadth and depth rose after two AZD1222 doses. Possibly, clonal diversity was underestimated; donors were largely white British and included more females. The CD4 TCRs associated with vaccination extended across spike and predominated at 160-218 and 743-854.

This clonotype was obtained from an adult who received the AZD1222 COVID-19 vaccine. The chain recombines TRBV5-1 with TRBJ1-6; TRBD1 matches 9 bases. Here the sequenced sample was peripheral blood, taken 28 days after the second AZD1222 dose. CDR3 DNA: TGCGCCAGCAGCCCAGGGACAGGGCATAATTCACCCCTCCACTTT. Translating gives CASSPGTGHNSPLHF.